This T cell receptor beta chain was documented in a study of blood T cell repertoires in COVID-19. Study background: COVID-19 samples, acute and convalescent, were from the United States, Italy and Spain. In each case, the material was cDNA or gDNA derived from T cells, B-cell-depleted T cells, or PBMCs.

Seattle's cohort entered during active infection and was followed longitudinally. Per the authors' pipeline: Estimates of nucleated cell counts were drawn from the amplification of reference gene primers. The method was immunoSEQ multiplex PCR; TCRdb's version includes in-frame clones alone and lacks a portion of them. V and J calls and clone size are those listed in that table; D and trimming were worked out from the DNA. The repertoire holds roughly 75,000 clones, with roughly 85% as singletons. Per germline, CDR1 SGHNT and CDR2 YYREEE (reference sequence). The V gene lost 0 bases and the J gene lost 0 bases, with 10 bases spanning the gap. The CDR3 length is 15 residues.

Sequencing was performed on peripheral blood. This TCR came from a man aged 50-60 years with COVID-19, enrolled during active disease. The rearrangement links TRBV5-4 to TRBJ2-7, with a tentative D call TRBD2 (5 bases). CDR3 region: CASSLDQRTSYEQYF. CDR3 sequence (DNA): TGTGCCAGCAGCTTGGATCAGCGGACCTCCTACGAGCAGTACTTC.